This T cell receptor beta chain was sequenced for a study of cytomegalovirus exposure and HLA in healthy donors. The PCR employed 60 Vbeta primers together with 13 Jbeta primers. The table came from immunoSEQ multiplex PCR; TCRdb's copy has only in-frame clones and leaves some out. The sample gives about 150,000 clones, approximately 80% of which show up once; 4.5% to 7% is in the top ten. Germline CDR1 SQVTM, CDR2 ANQGSEA. The CDR3 contains 14 residues. V was trimmed by 3 bases and J by 3 bases, leaving 15 bases between them. This TCR was recovered from a woman aged 40 to 49 in good health and CMV-seropositive. The chain is built from TRBV29-1 and TRBJ2-7, with D possibly being TRBD2 (5 bases). The specimen was PBMCs. The CDR3 DNA is TGCAGCGTTGAGGGGAGAACGGGAAGCTACGAGCAGTACTTC. Translating it yields CSVEGRTGSYEQYF.